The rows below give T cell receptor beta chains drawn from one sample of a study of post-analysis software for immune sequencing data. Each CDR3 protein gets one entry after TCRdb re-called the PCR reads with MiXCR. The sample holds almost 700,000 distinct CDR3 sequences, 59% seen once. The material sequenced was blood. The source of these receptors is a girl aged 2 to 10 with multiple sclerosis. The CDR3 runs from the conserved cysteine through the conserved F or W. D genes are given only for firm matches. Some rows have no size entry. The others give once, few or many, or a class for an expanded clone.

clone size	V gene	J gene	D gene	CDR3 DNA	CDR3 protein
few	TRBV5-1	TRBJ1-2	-	TGCGCCAGCAGCTCGGACGGGATTGACGATGGCTACACCTTC	CASSSDGIDDGYTF
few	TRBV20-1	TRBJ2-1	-	TGCAGTGTGCAGGGTTCCTACAATGAGCAGTTCTTC	CSVQGSYNEQFF
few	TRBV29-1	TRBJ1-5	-	TGCAGCGTGTTGCAGTCCGCAGGGGGCAATCAGCCCCAGCATTTT	CSVLQSAGGNQPQHF
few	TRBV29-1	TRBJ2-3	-	TGCAGCGTTGATCCGGGACAATTGGGCCCAGATACGCAGTATTTT	CSVDPGQLGPDTQYF
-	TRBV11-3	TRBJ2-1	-	TGTGCCAGCAGCTTAGATAGGAGGGGCTCCTACAATGAGCAGTTCTTC	CASSLDRRGSYNEQFF
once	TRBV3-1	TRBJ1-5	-	TGTGCCAGCAGCCAATCCAACAGCCTCAATCAGCCCCAGCATTTT	CASSQSNSLNQPQHF
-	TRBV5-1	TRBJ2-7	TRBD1	TGCGCCAGCAGGATCTCCGGGACAGAGACTTACGAGCAGTACTTC	CASRISGTETYEQYF
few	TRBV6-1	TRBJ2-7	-	TGTGCCAGCAGTGTTCGACAGATCTACGAGCAGTACTTC	CASSVRQIYEQYF
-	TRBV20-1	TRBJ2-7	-	TGCAGTGCGGGCCGCTTTACCGAGCAGTACTTC	CSAGRFTEQYF
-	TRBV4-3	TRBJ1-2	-	TGCGCCAGCAGCCACGCGACGTCGGGCTATGGCTACACCTTC	CASSHATSGYGYTF
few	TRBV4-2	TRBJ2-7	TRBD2	TGTGCCAGCAGCCCAAGCCCTACGGGGGGCTACGAGCAGTACTTC	CASSPSPTGGYEQYF
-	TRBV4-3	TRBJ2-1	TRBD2	TGCGCCAGCAGCCCCCAGGGACTAGCGGGGGGGCCCCCTTACAATGAGCAGTTCTTC	CASSPQGLAGGPPYNEQFF
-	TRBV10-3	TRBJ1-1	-	TGTGCCATCAGTGAGTCCCTCCTACAGATGAACACTGAAGCTTTCTTT	CAISESLLQMNTEAFF
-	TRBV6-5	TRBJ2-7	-	TGTGCCAGCAGTTACTCGAGCCAAGCGAGTGTTAACGAGCAGTACTTC	CASSYSSQASVNEQYF